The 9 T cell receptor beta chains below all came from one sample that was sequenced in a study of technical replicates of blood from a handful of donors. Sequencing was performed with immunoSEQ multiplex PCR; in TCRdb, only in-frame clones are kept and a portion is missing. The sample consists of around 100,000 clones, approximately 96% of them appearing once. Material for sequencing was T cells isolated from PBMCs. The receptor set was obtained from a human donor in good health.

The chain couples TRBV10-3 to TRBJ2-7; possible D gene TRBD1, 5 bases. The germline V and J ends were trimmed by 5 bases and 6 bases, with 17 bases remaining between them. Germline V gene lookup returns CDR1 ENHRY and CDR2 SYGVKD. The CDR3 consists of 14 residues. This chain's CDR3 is CAISPSVGAFEQYF. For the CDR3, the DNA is TGTGCCATCAGTCCTTCGGTTGGGGCTTTCGAGCAGTACTTC.

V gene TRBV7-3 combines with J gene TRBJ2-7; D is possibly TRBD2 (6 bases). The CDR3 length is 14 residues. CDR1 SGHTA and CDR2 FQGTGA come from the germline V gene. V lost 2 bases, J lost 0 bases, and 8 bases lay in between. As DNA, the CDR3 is TGTGCCAGCAGCTTAGGGGGGAACTCCTACGAGCAGTACTTC. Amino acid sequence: CASSLGGNSYEQYF.

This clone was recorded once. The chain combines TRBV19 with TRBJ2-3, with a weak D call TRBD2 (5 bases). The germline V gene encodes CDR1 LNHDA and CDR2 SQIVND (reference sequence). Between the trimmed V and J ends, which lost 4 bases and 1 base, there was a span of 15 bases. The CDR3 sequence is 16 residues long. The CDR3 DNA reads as TGTGCCAGTAGTACCCAAGTGGCGGGTGGCACAGATACGCAGTATTTT. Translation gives CASSTQVAGGTDTQYF.

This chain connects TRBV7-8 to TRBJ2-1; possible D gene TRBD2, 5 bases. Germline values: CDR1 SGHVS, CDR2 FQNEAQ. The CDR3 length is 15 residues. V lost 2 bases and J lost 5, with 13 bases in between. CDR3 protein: CASSLRRPGHNEQFF. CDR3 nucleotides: TGTGCCAGCAGCTTAAGGAGGCCCGGACACAATGAGCAGTTCTTC.

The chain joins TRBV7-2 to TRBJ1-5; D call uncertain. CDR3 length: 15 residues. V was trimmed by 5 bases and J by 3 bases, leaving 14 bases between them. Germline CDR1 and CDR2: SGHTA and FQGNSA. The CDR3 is CASSLLRGNNQPQHF. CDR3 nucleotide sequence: TGTGCCAGCAGCCTATTAAGAGGGAACAATCAGCCCCAGCATTTT.

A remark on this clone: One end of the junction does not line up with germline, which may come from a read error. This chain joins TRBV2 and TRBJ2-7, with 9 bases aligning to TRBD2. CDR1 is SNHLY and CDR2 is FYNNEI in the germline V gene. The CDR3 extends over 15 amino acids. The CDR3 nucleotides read TGTGCCAGCAGCGAAGGGGCTAGCGGGGAATACGAGCAGTACTTC. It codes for CASSEGASGEYEQYF.

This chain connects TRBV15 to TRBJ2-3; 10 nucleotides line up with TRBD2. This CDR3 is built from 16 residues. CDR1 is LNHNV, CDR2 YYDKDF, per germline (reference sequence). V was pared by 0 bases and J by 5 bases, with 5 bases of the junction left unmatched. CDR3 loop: CATSRDLAGAGDTQYF. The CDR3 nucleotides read TGTGCCACCAGCAGAGATCTAGCGGGAGCAGGAGATACGCAGTATTTT.

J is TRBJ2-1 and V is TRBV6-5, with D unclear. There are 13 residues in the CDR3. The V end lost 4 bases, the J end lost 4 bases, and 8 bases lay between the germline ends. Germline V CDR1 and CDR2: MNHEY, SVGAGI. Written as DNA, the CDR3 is TGTGCCAGCAGTTTTCCCCCGTACAATGAGCAGTTCTTC. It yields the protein CASSFPPYNEQFF.

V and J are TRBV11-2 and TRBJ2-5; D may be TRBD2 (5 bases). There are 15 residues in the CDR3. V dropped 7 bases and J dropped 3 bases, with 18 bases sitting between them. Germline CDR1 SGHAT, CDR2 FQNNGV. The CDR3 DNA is TGTGCCAGCACCACTACGTGGGAGTGGGAAGAGACCCAGTACTTC. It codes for CASTTTWEWEETQYF.